This T cell receptor (beta chain) was captured in a study of blood T cells in healthy people across ages. The study, taken as a whole, reports: Roughly linear age-related decline in beta diversity appeared, significant by age approximately 43. Conclusively comparing naive with antigen-experienced cells was impossible with unsorted PBMCs.

Turning to this clonotype: Antigen unknown.

With a J-beta primer mix and a sample-barcoded 5' primer, a second PCR ran about 6 to 11 cycles. Using its own MiXCR run on the 5' RACE reads, TCRdb lists one record per CDR3 protein. The table has about 1.8 million distinct CDR3 sequences, roughly 49% seen once; the top ten hold approximately 2.1%. Total RNA amounts of at least 5 micrograms were extracted per sample. The sequencing input was blood. This clonotype was sampled from a woman aged 40-49 years in good health.

The CDR3 here is CASSPPRAAYEQYF. The CDR3 bases are TGTGCCAGCAGTCCCCCCAGGGCAGCCTACGAGCAGTACTTC. The gene calls are TRBV27 and TRBJ2-7, with a tentative D call TRBD1 (5 bases). The V end was cut by 5 bases, the J end by 2 bases, with 13 bases between. This CDR3 is built from 14 residues. Per the germline V gene, CDR1 is MNHEY and CDR2 is SMNVEV (reference sequence).